Listed here are 3 T cell receptor beta chains from one sample, sequenced in a study of blood T cell repertoires in COVID-19. Sequencing was performed with immunoSEQ multiplex PCR; in TCRdb, only in-frame clones are kept and a portion is missing. The sample has approximately 65,000 clones, 72% seen once; the top ten hold 51%. The specimen was PBMCs or T cells enriched from blood (not recorded which). The receptors derive from a woman aged 55-69 years who had been exposed to COVID-19.

This clone has only one observation. This chain uses TRBV5-1 with TRBJ2-3; 8 nucleotides match TRBD1. J lost 9 bases, V lost 0 bases, and 9 bases had no gene match. Germline V gene lookup returns CDR1 SGHRS and CDR2 YFSETQ. CDR3 length equals 15 residues. The CDR3 coding sequence is TGCGCCAGCAGCTTGGAAGGGACAGGTCGAGGGACGCAGTATTTT. It encodes CASSLEGTGRGTQYF.

The genes are TRBV2 and TRBJ1-2, with D maybe TRBD1 (6 bases). The V and J ends lost 8 bases and 2 bases respectively, with 12 bases between them. The CDR3 length is 13 residues. Looked up from germline, CDR1 is SNHLY and CDR2 is FYNNEI. The CDR3, as DNA: TGTGCCAGCTTTGGACAGATGAACTATGGCTACACCTTC. Translating it yields CASFGQMNYGYTF. The full variable domain, its missing parts supplied by reference TRBV2 and TRBJ1-2, is EPEVTQTPSHQVTQMGQEVILRCVPISNHLYFYWYRQILGQKVEFLVSFYNNEISEKSEIFDDQFSVERPDGSNFTLKIRSTKLEDSAMYFCASFGQMNYGYTFGSGTRLTVV.

The chain carries TRBV20-1 and TRBJ1-2; D gene uncertain. Trimming stripped 3 bases from V and 1 base from J, with 12 bases between. This CDR3 comprises 14 residues. CDR1 is DFQATT, CDR2 SNEGSKA, per germline (reference sequence). CDR3: CSASLARLNYGYTF. CDR3 bases: TGCAGTGCTAGTCTGGCCAGGCTTAACTATGGCTACACCTTC.